Shown below are 8 T cell receptor beta chains from a single sample sequenced in a study of regulatory T cells in long-lasting Graves disease. Time point in this sample: newly diagnosed GD, antithyroid drugs for less than 3 months. With RNA extracted from PBMCs as input, the TCR library was made. Through Arm-PCR of CDR3 regions and iRepertoire HTBI primers, TCR beta libraries were built. Using its own MiXCR run on the multiplex PCR reads, TCRdb lists one record per CDR3 protein. The sample records around 450,000 distinct CDR3 sequences, over 12% being singletons. These data also formed part of another study, on T cells in Graves' hyperthyroidism and ophthalmopathy.

The source was peripheral blood mononuclear cells (PBMCs), collected at new diagnosis, from a patient treated with antithyroid drugs. The receptors shown here come from a woman aged 40 to 50 with Graves disease.

This clonotype occurred many times. The chain combines TRBV7-9 with TRBJ2-3, with D tentatively TRBD2 (5 bases). Trimming cost V 2 bases and J 6 bases, with 12 bases left between them. The CDR3 extends over 14 amino acids. CDR1 is SEHNR and CDR2 is FQNEAQ in the germline V gene (reference sequence). The CDR3 DNA reads TGTGCCAGCAGCTTATTATATAGCGTCGATACGCAGTATTTT. This translates into CASSLLYSVDTQYF.

This clonotype appeared many times. The chain combines TRBV11-3 with TRBJ2-3, with D perhaps matching TRBD1 (5 bases). This CDR3 comprises 13 residues. Trimming took 2 bases from V and 5 from J, leaving 8 bases between them. CDR1 is SGHNT and CDR2 is YENEEA in the germline V gene. The CDR3 loop is CASSLFRGDTQYF. CDR3 sequence (DNA): TGTGCCAGCAGCTTATTTAGGGGAGATACGCAGTATTTT.

This clonotype was counted a few times. This chain connects TRBV27 to TRBJ2-7; tentatively, D is TRBD1 (5 bases). CDR3 length: 14 residues. Trimming took 1 base from V and 4 from J, leaving 11 bases between them. Germline CDR1 reads MNHEY; CDR2 reads SMNVEV (reference sequence). DNA of the CDR3: TGTGCCAGCAGTTTATTAGTGCAGGGTTACGAGCAGTACTTC. It specifies CASSLLVQGYEQYF.

This chain joins TRBV25-1 and TRBJ1-6; D may be TRBD1 (5 bases). This CDR3 has 11 residues. The germline CDR1 and CDR2 sequences are MGHDK and SYGVNS. V was cut by 3 bases and J by 18 bases, with 12 bases left in between. CDR3 bases: TGTGCCAGCAGTGAGTCCGGGGGATACCACTTT. It codes for CASSESGGYHF.

This clonotype was seen repeatedly, ten times or more. This sequence joins TRBV20-1 and TRBJ2-3, with 12 positions matching TRBD2. Germline V gene data show CDR1 as DFQATT and CDR2 as SNEGSKA (reference sequence). This CDR3 has 15 residues. J lost 2 bases, V lost 5 bases, and 5 bases had no gene match. CDR3 in amino acids: CSAPSGRVVTDTQYF. CDR3 sequence (DNA): TGCAGTGCTCCTAGCGGGAGGGTCGTCACAGATACGCAGTATTTT.

This sequence joins TRBV28 and TRBJ2-5, with TRBD2 matching 12 bases. Germline-derived CDR1 and CDR2 are MDHEN and SYDVKM. CDR3 length equals 18 residues. With V trimmed by 4 bases and J by 5 bases, 14 bases remained unmatched. CDR3 loop: CASSSRSGTSGSWETQYF. The CDR3 DNA reads TGTGCCAGCAGTTCGCGCTCCGGGACTAGCGGGTCCTGGGAGACCCAGTACTTC.

This clonotype was picked up many times. The CDR3 sequence: CATSDLGRDRARDTQYF. In nucleotides, the CDR3 is TGTGCCACCAGTGATTTGGGCCGGGACAGGGCCCGAGATACGCAGTATTTT. The chain combines TRBV24-1 with TRBJ2-3; 9 bases align to TRBD1. V shed 0 bases, J shed 5 bases, and the junction held 8 bases outside the gene matches. Germline CDR1 is KGHDR and CDR2 is SFDVKD. This CDR3 contains 17 residues.

In the case of this clonotype: This may come from a read error, since a much larger clone is one base off. The CDR3 carries no conserved terminal phenylalanine or tryptophan, so it likely arises from a read error. The CDR3 region is CASSPPGFNEQFL. The CDR3, as DNA: TGTGCCAGCTCCCCACCTGGGTTCAATGAGCAGTTCTTG. This rearrangement joins TRBV18 to TRBJ2-1; D is undetermined. CDR3 length equals 13 residues. Germline CDR1 is KGHSH and CDR2 is LQKENI.